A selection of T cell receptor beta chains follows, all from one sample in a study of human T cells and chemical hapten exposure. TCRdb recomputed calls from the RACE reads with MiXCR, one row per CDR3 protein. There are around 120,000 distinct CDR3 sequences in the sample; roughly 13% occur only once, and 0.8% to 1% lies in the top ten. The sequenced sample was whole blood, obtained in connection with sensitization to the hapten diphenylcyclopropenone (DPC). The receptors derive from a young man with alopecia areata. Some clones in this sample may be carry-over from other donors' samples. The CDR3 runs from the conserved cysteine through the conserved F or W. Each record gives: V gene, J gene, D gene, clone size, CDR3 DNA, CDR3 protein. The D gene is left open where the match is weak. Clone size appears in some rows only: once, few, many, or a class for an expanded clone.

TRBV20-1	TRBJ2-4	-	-	TGCAGTGCTAGGGGGAACATTCAGTACTTC	CSARGNIQYF
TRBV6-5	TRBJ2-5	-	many	TGTGCCAGCAATCCGAGTCAGCGGGCCCCAGCCTCGACCCAGTACTTC	CASNPSQRAPASTQYF
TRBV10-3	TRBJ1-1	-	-	TGTGCCATGCGTCGGGCCAGTTCCATGAACACTGAAGCTTTCTTT	CAMRRASSMNTEAFF
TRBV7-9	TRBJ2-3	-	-	TGTGGCAGCAGCTTGTTGGATACGCAGTATTTT	CGSSLLDTQYF
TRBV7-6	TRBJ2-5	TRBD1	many	TGTGCCAGCAGCTTACAGGGGGTACAAGAGACCCAGTACTTC	CASSLQGVQETQYF
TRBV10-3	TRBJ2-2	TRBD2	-	TGTGCCATCAGTGAGCGGCTAGCGGGTTCCAACACCGGGGAGCTGTTTTTT	CAISERLAGSNTGELFF
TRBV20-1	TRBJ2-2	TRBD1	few	TGCAGTGCCACCGGGACAGGGGACTACACCGGGGAGCTGTTTTTT	CSATGTGDYTGELFF
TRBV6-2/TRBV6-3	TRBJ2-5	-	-	TGTGCCAGTACCACAAGCCGGCGGGAGACCCAGTACTTC	CASTTSRRETQYF
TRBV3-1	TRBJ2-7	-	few	TGTGCCAGCCGAAGTCAGGCCCGAGTAGGAGAGCAGTACTTC	CASRSQARVGEQYF
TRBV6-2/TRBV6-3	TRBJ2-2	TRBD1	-	TGTGCCAGCAGAGAAACAGGGGGCCGGGACACCGGGGAGATGTTTTTT	CASRETGGRDTGEMFF
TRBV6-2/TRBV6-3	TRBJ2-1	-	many	TGTGCCAGCAGTTACTCCCCTATCGAGCAGTTCTTC	CASSYSPIEQFF
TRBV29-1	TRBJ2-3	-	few	TGCAGCGTTGACGCACCCACAGATACGCAGTATTTT	CSVDAPTDTQYF
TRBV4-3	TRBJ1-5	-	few	TGCGCCAGCAGCCAAGACAGGGTCGGGAGCAATCAGCCCCAGCATTTT	CASSQDRVGSNQPQHF
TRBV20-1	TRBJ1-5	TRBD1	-	TGCAGTGCTAGAGGGAGGGGACAGAGCAATCAGCCCCAGCATTTT	CSARGRGQSNQPQHF
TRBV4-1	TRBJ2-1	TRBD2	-	TGCGCCAGCAGCCTCAGCGGGGGGGCCGCCAATGAGCAGTTCTTC	CASSLSGGAANEQFF
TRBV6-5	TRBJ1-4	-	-	TGTGCCAGCAGTTACGCCTTCCAGGGCCGGGGAAGGGAAAAACTGTTTTTT	CASSYAFQGRGREKLFF
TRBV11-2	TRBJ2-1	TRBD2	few	TGTGCCAGCAGACCTCCGGGACTAGCGGGGGTGAGCTACAATGAGCAGTTCTTC	CASRPPGLAGVSYNEQFF
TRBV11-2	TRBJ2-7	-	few	TGTGCCAGCAGACGTACCAGGGACCGCAACTACGAGCAGTACTTC	CASRRTRDRNYEQYF
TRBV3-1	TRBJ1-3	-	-	TGTGCCAGCAGTTTCGGTTCGGGACACTCTGGAAACACCATATATTTT	CASSFGSGHSGNTIYF
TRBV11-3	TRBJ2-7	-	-	TGTGCCAGCAGCTTGTCAGGACAGATATTCGGGGGAGAGCAGTACTTC	CASSLSGQIFGGEQYF
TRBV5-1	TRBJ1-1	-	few	TGCGCCAGCAGCGGGGTGATGAAGGGACATTTGAACACTGAAGCTTTCTTT	CASSGVMKGHLNTEAFF
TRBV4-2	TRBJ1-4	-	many	TGTGCCAGCAGCCAAGAGCGGGCTGTCGTGGAAAAACTGTTTTTT	CASSQERAVVEKLFF
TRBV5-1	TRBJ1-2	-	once	TGCGCCAGCAGCTCTCGCGCAGAATTGCGTGGCTACACCTTC	CASSSRAELRGYTF
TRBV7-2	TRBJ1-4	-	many	TGTGCCAGCAGCACGCCCGGGACCGAAAAACTGTTTTTT	CASSTPGTEKLFF
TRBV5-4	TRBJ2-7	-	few	TGTGCCAGCAGCAATATAAGAGGTGACGAGCAGTACTTC	CASSNIRGDEQYF
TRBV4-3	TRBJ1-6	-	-	TGCGCCAGCAGCCAAGAACGGGTGACTTATTCACCCCTCCACTTT	CASSQERVTYSPLHF
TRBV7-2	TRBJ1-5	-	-	TGTGCCAGCAGCGTAGTAAGCAATCAGCCCCAGCATTTT	CASSVVSNQPQHF
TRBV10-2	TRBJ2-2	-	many	TGCGCCAGCAGTGGGGTAACGAACACCGGGGAGCTGTTTTTT	CASSGVTNTGELFF
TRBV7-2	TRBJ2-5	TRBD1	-	TGTGCCAGCAGCGAGCTCGACAGGGGCCAAGAGACCCAGTACTTC	CASSELDRGQETQYF
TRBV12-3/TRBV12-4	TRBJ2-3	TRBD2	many	TGTGCCAGCAGCCTGGGACTAGACACCGATACGCAGTATTTT	CASSLGLDTDTQYF
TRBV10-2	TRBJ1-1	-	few	TGCGCCAGCAGTGCCTCCTTAGGGTCCGAAGCTTTCTTT	CASSASLGSEAFF
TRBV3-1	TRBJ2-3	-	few	TGTGCCAGCAGATTCGAGGCACAGGGTTACGATACGCAGTATTTT	CASRFEAQGYDTQYF
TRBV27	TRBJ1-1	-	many	TGTGCCAGCAGTTTGGGGGGCAAAGGATCTGAAGCTTTCTTT	CASSLGGKGSEAFF
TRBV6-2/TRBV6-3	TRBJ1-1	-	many	TGTGCCAGCAGTTACTCGGCGGGGGCCACTGAAGCTTTCTTT	CASSYSAGATEAFF
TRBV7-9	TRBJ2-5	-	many	TGTGCCAGCAGCGAGAAGCCGGGACCCAGGGGGACCCAGTACTTC	CASSEKPGPRGTQYF
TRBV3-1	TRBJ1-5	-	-	TGTGCCAGCAGCCAAGATCACCAGGACACGAATCAGCCCCAGCATTTT	CASSQDHQDTNQPQHF
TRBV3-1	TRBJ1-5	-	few	TGTGCCAGCAGCCAGAGCAATAGCAATCAGCCCCAGCATTTT	CASSQSNSNQPQHF
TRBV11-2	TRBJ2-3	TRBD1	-	TGTGCCAGCAGCTTAGTGTTGGGGACAGGGTTGGGAGATACGCAGTATTTT	CASSLVLGTGLGDTQYF
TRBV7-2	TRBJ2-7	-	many	TGTGCCAGCAGCTTATTGGCAGATCGCCGAAAAAAATCCTACGAGCAGTACTTC	CASSLLADRRKKSYEQYF
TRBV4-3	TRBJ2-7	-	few	TGCGCCAGCAGCCATGCGGAGTCCTACGAGCAGTACTTC	CASSHAESYEQYF
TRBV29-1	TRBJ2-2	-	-	TGCAGCGTTGAAGGGACCCGGAACACCGGGGAGCTGTTTTTT	CSVEGTRNTGELFF
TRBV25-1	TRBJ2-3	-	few	TGTGCCAGCGGTCGAGGTGATACGCAGTATTTT	CASGRGDTQYF
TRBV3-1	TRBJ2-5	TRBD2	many	TGTGCCAGCAGCCAAGATAAGACTAGCGGGGGAGAGACCCAGTACTTC	CASSQDKTSGGETQYF
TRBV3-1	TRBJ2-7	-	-	TGTGCCAGCAGCCAAGATCGGGCCCGGGAGCAGTACTTC	CASSQDRAREQYF
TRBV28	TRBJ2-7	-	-	TGTGCCAGCAGTTTTTCAAGACACTCCTACGAGCAGTACTTC	CASSFSRHSYEQYF
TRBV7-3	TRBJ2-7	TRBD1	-	TGTGCCAGCAGCCGGACAGGGCGGCTCGACGAGCAGTACTTC	CASSRTGRLDEQYF
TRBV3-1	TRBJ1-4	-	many	TGTGCCAGCAGCCAAGGTTATAGCCATGAAAAACTGTTTTTT	CASSQGYSHEKLFF
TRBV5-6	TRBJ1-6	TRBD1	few	TGTGCCAGCAGCTTGATACGGAGACAGGGAGGCTCACCCCTCCACTTT	CASSLIRRQGGSPLHF